What follows is one T cell receptor beta chain and its context. CDR1 SGHKS and CDR2 YYEKEE come from the germline V gene (reference sequence). This CDR3 has 14 amino acids. V trimming: 1 base; J trimming: 5 bases; junction bases outside the gene matches: 5. Measured with immunoSEQ multiplex PCR; TCRdb has only the in-frame clones, and not every one. This sample has 90,000 to 120,000 clones; about three quarters occur once, and the top ten carry approximately 4.5%. The record originates from a study of blood T cell repertoires in COVID-19. Across the whole study: PBMCs, B-cell-depleted T cells, or T cells were the source of the cDNA or gDNA that made up the material.

This chain uses TRBV5-5 with TRBJ2-5, with 7 bases that match TRBD2. The sample taken for sequencing was peripheral blood. The source of this sequence is an older man with acute or convalescent COVID-19. DNA for the CDR3: TGTGCCAGCAGCTTGCCCGGACTAGTCGAGACCCAGTACTTC. It is translated as CASSLPGLVETQYF.